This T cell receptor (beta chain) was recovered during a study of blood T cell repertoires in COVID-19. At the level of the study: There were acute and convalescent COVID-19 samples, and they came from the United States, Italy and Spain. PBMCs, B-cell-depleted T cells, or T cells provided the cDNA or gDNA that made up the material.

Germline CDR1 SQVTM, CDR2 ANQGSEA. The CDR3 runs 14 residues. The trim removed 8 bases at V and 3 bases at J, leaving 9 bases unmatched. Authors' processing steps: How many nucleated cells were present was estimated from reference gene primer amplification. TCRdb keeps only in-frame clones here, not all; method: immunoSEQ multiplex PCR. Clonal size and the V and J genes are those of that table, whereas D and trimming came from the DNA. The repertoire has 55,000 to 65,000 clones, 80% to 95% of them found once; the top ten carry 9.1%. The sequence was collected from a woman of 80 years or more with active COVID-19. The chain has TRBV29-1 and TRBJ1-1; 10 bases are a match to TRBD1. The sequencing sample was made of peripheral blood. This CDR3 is CSSPRDRGYTEAFF. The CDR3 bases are TGCAGCTCACCCCGGGACAGGGGCTACACTGAAGCTTTCTTT. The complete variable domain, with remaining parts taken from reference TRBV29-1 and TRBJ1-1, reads SAVISQKPSRDICQRGTSLTIQCQVDSQVTMMFWYRQQPGQSLTLIATANQGSEATYESGFVIDKFPISRPNLTFSTLTVSNMSPEDSSIYLCSSPRDRGYTEAFFGQGTRLTVV.